Following are 20 T cell receptor beta chains from one sample sequenced in a study of identical twins. TCRdb itself ran the 5' RACE reads through MiXCR, one entry per CDR3 protein. The sample records hundreds of thousands of distinct CDR3 sequences, 5.5% to 6.5% being singletons. The sample comprised naive T cells sorted from blood. Receptors originate from a man younger than 35 in good health.

The sample holds many counts of this clonotype. The CDR3 reads CASSLKASMVETQYF. The CDR3 DNA reads as TGTGCCAGCAGCTTAAAGGCTAGCATGGTCGAGACCCAGTACTTC. The chain carries TRBV7-3 and TRBJ2-5; a possible D gene is TRBD2 (5 bases). V lost 1 base and J lost 5, with 14 bases in between. This CDR3 region has 15 residues. Germline V gives CDR1 SGHTA, CDR2 FQGTGA.

Ten or more counts support this clonotype. The chain couples TRBV20-1 to TRBJ2-1, with TRBD2 matching 7 bases. Losses at the gene ends were 6 bases for V and 6 bases for J; bases not matched to a gene: 2. CDR1 DFQATT and CDR2 SNEGSKA come from the germline V gene (reference sequence). The CDR3 covers 11 residues. CDR3 sequence reads: CSARTSNEQFF. CDR3 coding DNA: TGCAGTGCGAGGACTAGCAATGAGCAGTTCTTC.

As DNA, the CDR3 is TGTGCCAGCAGTTACGACCGACCGGCAGAGACAGATACGCAGTATTTT. Translated, it gives CASSYDRPAETDTQYF. The chain has TRBV6-2 or TRBV6-3 and TRBJ2-3; D call uncertain. Trimming shortened V by 2 bases and J by 3 bases, and 15 bases separated the two germline ends. The CDR3 loop spans 16 amino acids. Germline-derived CDR1 and CDR2 are MNHEY and SVGEGT.

There are many counts of this clonotype. The rearrangement links TRBV5-1 to TRBJ1-1; TRBD1 matches at 8 bases. Germline CDR1 is SGHRS and CDR2 is YFSETQ. The CDR3 length is 15 residues. V was clipped by 4 bases and J by 1 base; unmatched bases: 6. The CDR3 is CASSAPDRANTEAFF. Here the CDR3 DNA reads TGCGCCAGCAGCGCTCCGGACAGGGCGAACACTGAAGCTTTCTTT.

This clonotype was counted a few times. The chain joins TRBV10-3 to TRBJ2-5; D possibly corresponds to TRBD2 (5 bases). This CDR3 comprises 13 residues. Germline V CDR1 and CDR2: ENHRY, SYGVKD. V was trimmed by 1 base and J by 5 bases, leaving 8 bases between them. CDR3 protein: CAISEWAGETQYF. CDR3 nucleotide sequence: TGTGCCATCAGTGAGTGGGCGGGCGAGACCCAGTACTTC.

This clonotype was picked up many times. The genes are TRBV5-1 and TRBJ1-1; D may be TRBD1 (6 bases). The V gene lost 4 bases and the J gene lost 0 bases, with 19 bases spanning the gap. The CDR3 consists of 17 residues. Germline V gene lookup returns CDR1 SGHRS and CDR2 YFSETQ. CDR3 sequence reads: CASSRTFPGGLNTEAFF. The CDR3 DNA reads TGCGCCAGCAGCCGCACATTCCCCGGGGGCTTGAACACTGAAGCTTTCTTT.

The sample holds many counts of this clonotype. The chain combines TRBV7-2 with TRBJ2-7; possibly TRBD1 for D (5 bases). Trimming shortened V by 3 bases and J by 6 bases, and 12 bases separated the two germline ends. Germline values: CDR1 SGHTA, CDR2 FQGNSA. The CDR3 sequence is 13 residues long. This CDR3 is CASSFGPRGEQYF. The DNA for the CDR3 is TGTGCCAGCAGCTTTGGCCCAAGGGGCGAGCAGTACTTC.

Note on this clonotype: A much larger clone is a single base away; this may be a read error. The rearrangement joins TRBV11-1 to TRBJ2-7; D may be TRBD1 or TRBD2 (5 bases each). The CDR3 is made up of 15 amino acids. The germline V gene has CDR1 SGHAT and CDR2 FQDESV (reference sequence). CDR3 region: CASSLGRGSTYEQYF. The CDR3 DNA reads as TGTGCCAGCAGTTTAGGCCGGGGCAGTACCTACGAGCAGTACTTC.

This clonotype came up many times. J is TRBJ2-1 and V is TRBV6-1, with D possibly being TRBD2 (6 bases). Germline lookup yields CDR1 MNHNS and CDR2 SASEGT. The CDR3 runs to 13 residues. Trimming pared 7 bases from V and 12 bases from J, leaving 19 bases between. The CDR3 nucleotides are TGTGCCAGCACCCACAGTGGGGGACTTTCGCAGTTCTTC. As protein: CASTHSGGLSQFF.

This clonotype was recorded a few times. This rearrangement joins TRBV19 to TRBJ2-3, with a possible D match to TRBD2 (5 bases). The V gene lost 4 bases and the J gene lost 3 bases, with 17 bases spanning the gap. Germline CDR1 reads LNHDA; CDR2 reads SQIVND (reference sequence). The CDR3 has 16 residues. CDR3 sequence (DNA): TGTGCCAGTAGTAGAGCTCTAGCCCCGGGGACAGATACGCAGTATTTT. Amino acid sequence: CASSRALAPGTDTQYF.

In DNA, the CDR3 is TGCAGTGCTGAAGATTCGGGACGTTCCTATGGCTACACCTTC. This translates into CSAEDSGRSYGYTF. This chain joins TRBV20-1 and TRBJ1-2; D perhaps matches TRBD1 (5 bases). Trimming removed 5 bases at V and 4 bases at J, with 17 bases between. Germline V gene data show CDR1 as DFQATT and CDR2 as SNEGSKA (reference sequence). The CDR3 spans 14 residues.

This clonotype was picked up many times. The rearrangement links TRBV27 to TRBJ2-2; tentative D call: TRBD1 (6 bases). Germline lookup yields CDR1 MNHEY and CDR2 SMNVEV (reference sequence). V was clipped by 5 bases and J by 4 bases, with 14 bases between them. The CDR3 totals 15 residues. The CDR3 spells CASSPLNRATGELFF. The CDR3 DNA is TGTGCCAGCAGTCCCCTCAACAGGGCCACCGGGGAGCTGTTTTTT.

The rearrangement links TRBV19 to TRBJ2-3; tentatively, D is TRBD1 (5 bases). This CDR3 is 13 amino acids long. V lost 7 bases and J 3 bases, leaving 11 bases between the germline ends. Germline CDR1 is LNHDA and CDR2 is SQIVND (reference sequence). CDR3 protein: CASTGIGTDTQYF. DNA for the CDR3: TGTGCCAGTACAGGGATTGGGACAGATACGCAGTATTTT.

The sample holds many counts of this clonotype. V gene TRBV5-1 combines with J gene TRBJ2-3; TRBD2 might be the D (6 bases). In germline, CDR1 is SGHRS, CDR2 YFSETQ. This CDR3 is built from 14 residues. Trimming removed 6 bases at V and 4 bases at J, with 15 bases between. The CDR3 loop reads CASKEGPGSDTQYF. The CDR3 nucleotides are TGCGCCAGCAAGGAGGGGCCAGGGTCAGATACGCAGTATTTT.

The V call is TRBV20-1, the J call TRBJ2-2; D possibly corresponds to TRBD2 (6 bases). V was trimmed by 1 base and J by 1 base, leaving 7 bases between them. The germline CDR1 and CDR2 sequences are DFQATT and SNEGSKA (reference sequence). CDR3 length: 14 residues. The CDR3 coding sequence is TGCAGTGCTAGAGGGGAGGTGAACACCGGGGAGCTGTTTTTT. Protein sequence: CSARGEVNTGELFF.

This clonotype was detected a few times. The chain recombines TRBV18 with TRBJ1-3; no firm D call. The germline V gene has CDR1 KGHSH and CDR2 LQKENI. V was pared by 3 bases and J by 0 bases, with 12 bases between. This CDR3 comprises 16 residues. CDR3 amino acids: CASSPPTTLSGNTIYF. The CDR3 bases are TGTGCCAGCTCACCGCCTACGACACTCTCTGGAAACACCATATATTTT.

A few counts support this clonotype. J is TRBJ2-7 and V is TRBV12-5; D gene uncertain. This CDR3 region has 16 residues. Germline assignment: CDR1 LGHNT and CDR2 FRNRAP. Trimming removed 0 bases from V and 3 bases from J, with 15 bases in between. Here the CDR3 DNA reads TGTGCTAGTGGTTTGGTACGCATGGCCCGCCTCTACGAGCAGTACGTC. This sequence encodes CASGLVRMARLYEQYV.

In this sample, this clonotype turned up many times. This rearrangement joins TRBV4-3 to TRBJ2-1; a weak D match, TRBD2 (5 bases). Deletions cut 0 bases from V and 8 bases from J, with 11 bases between. The CDR3 extends over 14 amino acids. The germline gives CDR1 LGHNA, CDR2 YSLEER. In nucleotides, the CDR3 is TGCGCCAGCAGCCAAGACGGGGTCCACGATGAGCAGTTCTTC. It specifies CASSQDGVHDEQFF.

This clonotype was seen ten or more times. The chain is built from TRBV15 and TRBJ1-4; no firm D call. Germline V gives CDR1 LNHNV, CDR2 YYDKDF (reference sequence). CDR3 length equals 15 residues. Trimming shortened V by 5 bases and J by 5 bases, and 15 bases separated the two germline ends. The CDR3 DNA reads TGTGCCACCAGCGGACGACCGACGCCCAATGAAAAACTGTTTTTT. This translates into CATSGRPTPNEKLFF. The complete variable domain, with remaining parts taken from reference TRBV15 and TRBJ1-4, reads DAMVIQNPRYQVTQFGKPVTLSCSQTLNHNVMYWYQQKSSQAPKLLFHYYDKDFNNEADTPDNFQSRRPNTSFCFLDIRSPGLGDTAMYLCATSGRPTPNEKLFFGSGTQLSVL.

V and J are TRBV5-1 and TRBJ1-1; possibly TRBD1 for D (5 bases). The CDR3 covers 17 residues. Germline assignment: CDR1 SGHRS and CDR2 YFSETQ. Between the trimmed V and J ends, which lost 0 bases and 0 bases, there was a span of 15 bases. The CDR3 loop is CASSLGQHLSMNTEAFF. The DNA for the CDR3 is TGCGCCAGCAGCTTGGGACAGCACCTCTCTATGAACACTGAAGCTTTCTTT. Based on the CDR3 plus reference TRBV5-1 and TRBJ1-1, the full variable domain is KAGVTQTPRYLIKTRGQQVTLSCSPISGHRSVSWYQQTPGQGLQFLFEYFSETQRNKGNFPGRFSGRQFSNSRSEMNVSTLELGDSALYLCASSLGQHLSMNTEAFFGQGTRLTVV.